A single TCR beta chain is shown here with its context. Germline V gene data show CDR1 as MDHEN and CDR2 as SYDVKM. This CDR3 is built from 13 residues. Trimming pared 3 bases from V and 7 bases from J, leaving 10 bases between. This specimen comes from a study of blood T cell repertoires in COVID-19. Here immunoSEQ multiplex PCR was the method, and the copy in TCRdb shows in-frame clones only, minus some. The sample lists 150,000 to 200,000 clones; roughly 87% were seen once. V gene TRBV28 combines with J gene TRBJ1-5; a weak D match, TRBD1 (5 bases). The origin of this receptor is a woman in her 70s with COVID-19, enrolled during active disease. The sample was peripheral blood. The CDR3 nucleotides are TGTGCCAGCAGTTTGGGCAGGGCGCAGCCCCAGCATTTT. This sequence encodes CASSLGRAQPQHF.